This is a list of T cell receptor beta chains from one sample in a study of shared clonotypes between healthy human individuals. Data came from immunoSEQ multiplex PCR; TCRdb stores just in-frame clones and leaves some out. The sample holds some 1,100,000 clones, approximately 80% seen once. Sequenced input: memory CD4+ T cells from PBMCs. These receptors originate from a man aged 18 to 29 in good health. Some clones in this sample may be carry-over from other donors' samples. CDR3s include the opening cysteine and the closing phenylalanine or tryptophan. The D gene is left open where the match is weak. Expanded clones are given a class, and other clones once, few, many or no size at all.

abundance | d_gene | j_gene | v_gene | CDR3aa | CDR3nt
- | TRBD2 | TRBJ2-1 | TRBV5-1 | CASSLGLAGAFGNEQFF | TGCGCCAGCAGCTTAGGTCTAGCGGGAGCGTTTGGCAATGAGCAGTTCTTC
once | - | TRBJ2-7 | TRBV7-8 | CASSLAEAFSYEQYF | TGTGCCAGCAGCTTAGCGGAGGCCTTCTCCTACGAGCAGTACTTC
- | - | TRBJ1-6 | TRBV4-2 | CASSQESRDNSPLHF | TGTGCCAGCAGCCAAGAGAGCAGGGATAATTCACCCCTCCACTTT
once | - | TRBJ1-5 | TRBV11-2 | CASSLGPGGNQPQHF | TGTGCCAGCAGCTTAGGCCCTGGGGGCAATCAGCCCCAGCATTTT
- | - | TRBJ2-7 | TRBV9 | CASSVAPGVGHEQYF | TGTGCCAGCAGCGTAGCGCCGGGAGTCGGCCACGAGCAGTACTTC
- | TRBD2 | TRBJ2-3 | TRBV9 | CASSAGGLAGVADTQYF | TGTGCCAGCAGCGCGGGTGGACTAGCGGGAGTAGCAGATACGCAGTATTTT
- | - | TRBJ2-1 | TRBV28 | CASSLFRRPGNEQFF | TGTGCCAGCAGTTTATTTAGGCGACCCGGCAATGAGCAGTTCTTC
- | TRBD1 | TRBJ2-3 | TRBV12-5 | CASGLLQGWADTQYF | TGTGCTAGTGGTTTGCTACAGGGGTGGGCAGATACGCAGTATTTT
- | TRBD1 | TRBJ1-1 | TRBV6-6 | CASSYLTGGTEAFF | TGTGCCAGCAGTTACCTGACAGGGGGCACTGAAGCTTTCTTT
- | - | TRBJ1-1 | TRBV9 | CASSQTGGNTEAFF | TGTGCCAGCAGCCAGACAGGCGGTAACACTGAAGCTTTCTTT
- | TRBD2 | TRBJ2-5 | TRBV5-1 | CASSSSGKRETQYF | TGCGCCAGCAGCTCTAGCGGGAAACGGGAGACCCAGTACTTC
- | - | TRBJ2-5 | TRBV5-4 | CASSLGQPLGETQYF | TGTGCCAGCAGCTTGGGGCAGCCGCTAGGGGAGACCCAGTACTTC
- | TRBD1 | TRBJ2-5 | TRBV5-8 | CASSRGTGTGVETQYF | TGTGCCAGCAGCCGTGGAACCGGGACAGGGGTAGAGACCCAGTACTTC
- | - | TRBJ1-1 | TRBV4-1 | CASSPSGFELHTEAFF | TGCGCCAGCAGCCCAAGCGGGTTTGAACTCCACACTGAAGCTTTCTTT
- | - | TRBJ2-2 | TRBV6-1 | CASTQRGRAGGELFF | TGTGCCAGCACCCAAAGGGGGAGGGCCGGCGGGGAGCTGTTTTTT
- | - | TRBJ2-7 | TRBV2 | CASSEGRVVDEQYF | TGTGCCAGCAGTGAGGGCAGGGTCGTCGACGAGCAGTACTTC
- | - | TRBJ2-6 | TRBV19 | CASSMEPGLNSGANVLTF | TGTGCCAGTAGTATGGAGCCAGGGTTGAACTCTGGGGCCAACGTCCTGACTTTC
- | TRBD2 | TRBJ2-1 | TRBV5-1 | CASSLTPGLADYNEQFF | TGCGCCAGCAGCTTGACTCCGGGACTAGCAGACTACAATGAGCAGTTCTTC
- | - | TRBJ1-2 | TRBV27 | CASSFSRGINYGYTF | TGTGCCAGCAGTTTCTCGAGGGGTATTAACTATGGCTACACCTTC
- | - | TRBJ1-2 | TRBV6-4 | CASSDRGLYGYTF | TGTGCCAGCAGTGACAGGGGTCTCTATGGCTACACCTTC
- | - | TRBJ2-3 | TRBV7-2 | CASIRVAGNTDTQYF | TGTGCCAGCATCCGGGTTGCGGGGAACACAGATACGCAGTATTTT
- | - | TRBJ1-2 | TRBV28 | CASSLMGYYGYTF | TGTGCCAGCAGTTTAATGGGGTACTATGGCTACACCTTC